A selection of T cell receptor beta chains follows, all from one sample in a study of graft-versus-host responses after intestinal transplantation. The repertoire was sequenced with immunoSEQ multiplex PCR; TCRdb's copy has only in-frame clones and lacks some. The table has over 9,000 clones, roughly 90% seen once. The source was PBMCs, collected about 250 days after intestinal transplant. These receptors all stem from a human patient who received an intestinal transplant, so some T cells may come from the graft donor. CDR3s include the opening cysteine and the closing phenylalanine or tryptophan. The D gene is left open where the match is weak. A row's size may be missing; if present it is once, few, many or a size class.

V: TRBV5-6; D: TRBD2; J: TRBJ2-5; size: NA; CDR3: CASSPFRGRVGETQYF; DNA: TGTGCCAGCAGCCCTTTCCGCGGGAGGGTAGGGGAGACCCAGTACTTC
V: TRBV4-1; D: NA; J: TRBJ2-7; size: NA; CDR3: CASSQDSNQGISSYEQYF; DNA: TGCGCCAGCAGCCAAGACTCTAACCAGGGAATTAGCTCCTACGAGCAGTACTTC
V: TRBV27; D: NA; J: TRBJ2-1; size: once; CDR3: CASSLLGENEQFF; DNA: TGTGCCAGCAGTTTATTGGGGGAGAATGAGCAGTTCTTC
V: TRBV29-1; D: NA; J: TRBJ2-1; size: once; CDR3: CSVEGTVGFGSSYNEQFF; DNA: TGCAGCGTTGAAGGGACAGTAGGGTTCGGGAGCTCCTACAATGAGCAGTTCTTC
V: TRBV11-2; D: NA; J: TRBJ2-5; size: NA; CDR3: CASSGRAGQQETQYF; DNA: TGTGCCAGCAGCGGACGAGCGGGACAGCAAGAGACCCAGTACTTC
V: TRBV28; D: TRBD1; J: TRBJ1-5; size: NA; CDR3: CASSLGHRGRGPYQPQHF; DNA: TGTGCCAGCAGTTTAGGGCACAGGGGCAGGGGGCCCTATCAGCCCCAGCATTTT
V: TRBV7-9; D: NA; J: TRBJ2-2; size: NA; CDR3: CASSAVGVSGELFF; DNA: TGTGCCAGCAGCGCGGTCGGGGTATCCGGGGAGCTGTTTTTT
V: TRBV15; D: NA; J: TRBJ1-1; size: NA; CDR3: CATSLKPPGTEAFF; DNA: TGTGCCACCAGCCTAAAGCCACCCGGCACTGAAGCTTTCTTT
V: TRBV7-9; D: TRBD2; J: TRBJ2-7; size: NA; CDR3: CASSFAISGSSPVYEQYF; DNA: TGTGCCAGCAGCTTTGCGATTAGCGGGAGCAGTCCCGTCTACGAGCAGTACTTC
V: TRBV27; D: NA; J: TRBJ2-5; size: NA; CDR3: CASSPQGAGGREETQYF; DNA: TGTGCCAGCAGCCCACAGGGGGCGGGAGGGAGGGAAGAGACCCAGTACTTC
V: TRBV7-7; D: NA; J: TRBJ2-7; size: NA; CDR3: CASSHRGRTSTEQYF; DNA: TGTGCCAGCAGCCATAGGGGGAGGACTAGTACCGAGCAGTACTTC
V: TRBV6-5; D: NA; J: TRBJ1-3; size: NA; CDR3: CASSADSGSGNTIYF; DNA: TGTGCCAGCAGTGCCGACAGCGGCTCTGGAAACACCATATATTTT
V: TRBV7-5; D: NA; J: TRBJ1-1; size: NA; CDR3: CASSHPPPAEAFF; DNA: TGTGCCAGCAGCCATCCGCCTCCGGCTGAAGCTTTCTTT
V: TRBV7-8; D: NA; J: TRBJ1-2; size: NA; CDR3: CASSRGKGGANYGYTF; DNA: TGTGCCAGCAGCCGAGGAAAAGGAGGAGCTAACTATGGCTACACCTTC
V: TRBV2; D: NA; J: TRBJ1-4; size: once; CDR3: CASSERGVVKLFF; DNA: TGTGCCAGCAGTGAAAGGGGAGTAGTAAAACTGTTTTTT
V: TRBV29-1; D: NA; J: TRBJ1-2; size: once; CDR3: CSVQGGTAANYDYTF; DNA: TGCAGCGTCCAAGGTGGGACGGCAGCTAACTATGACTACACCTTC
V: TRBV6-1; D: NA; J: TRBJ1-3; size: NA; CDR3: CASSELGPGNTIYF; DNA: TGTGCCAGCAGTGAGCTTGGTCCTGGAAACACCATATATTTT
V: TRBV19; D: TRBD1; J: TRBJ1-5; size: once; CDR3: CASSTQGVGNQPQHF; DNA: TGTGCCAGTAGTACCCAGGGGGTAGGCAATCAGCCCCAGCATTTT
V: TRBV5-6; D: NA; J: TRBJ1-5; size: few; CDR3: CASSTGGAGQPQHF; DNA: TGTGCCAGCAGTACCGGGGGGGCAGGGCAGCCCCAGCATTTT
V: TRBV4-3; D: TRBD1; J: TRBJ1-5; size: NA; CDR3: CASSQDRGPFQPQHF; DNA: TGCGCCAGCAGCCAAGACAGGGGGCCATTTCAGCCCCAGCATTTT
V: TRBV23-1; D: NA; J: TRBJ2-6; size: NA; CDR3: CASSRSVLQQSRANVLTF; DNA: TGCGCCAGCAGTCGGTCTGTGCTACAACAAAGTCGGGCCAACGTCCTGACTTTC
V: TRBV10-3; D: TRBD2; J: TRBJ2-7; size: few; CDR3: CAISEGTSDIVPPLYEQYF; DNA: TGTGCCATCAGTGAGGGGACTAGCGATATCGTACCACCCCTTTACGAGCAGTACTTC
V: TRBV13; D: NA; J: TRBJ2-2; size: NA; CDR3: CASSFGGPDTGELFF; DNA: TGTGCCAGCAGCTTCGGAGGGCCGGACACCGGGGAGCTGTTTTTT
V: TRBV28; D: NA; J: TRBJ1-2; size: NA; CDR3: CASSPPQDYGYTF; DNA: TGTGCCAGCAGCCCCCCCCAGGACTATGGCTACACCTTC
V: TRBV7-9; D: NA; J: TRBJ2-3; size: NA; CDR3: CASSLDSTDTQYF; DNA: TGTGCCAGCAGCTTAGACAGCACAGATACGCAGTATTTT
V: TRBV4-1; D: NA; J: TRBJ2-7; size: NA; CDR3: CASSQDGQVSYEQYF; DNA: TGCGCCAGCAGCCAAGATGGCCAGGTATCGTACGAGCAGTACTTC
V: TRBV5-1; D: TRBD2; J: TRBJ2-1; size: NA; CDR3: CASSRTSQVPMNEQFF; DNA: TGCGCCAGCAGCCGGACTAGCCAGGTTCCCATGAATGAGCAGTTCTTC
V: TRBV19; D: TRBD2; J: TRBJ2-3; size: few; CDR3: CASSGTSGTDTQYF; DNA: TGTGCCAGTAGTGGGACTAGCGGGACAGATACGCAGTATTTT
V: TRBV19; D: NA; J: TRBJ2-1; size: NA; CDR3: CASSIIQGRVGNEQFF; DNA: TGTGCCAGTAGTATCATACAGGGTAGGGTAGGGAATGAGCAGTTCTTC
V: TRBV9; D: TRBD2; J: TRBJ2-5; size: NA; CDR3: CASSGGLAGGAETQYF; DNA: TGTGCCAGCAGCGGAGGACTAGCGGGAGGGGCGGAGACCCAGTACTTC
V: TRBV5-1; D: TRBD2; J: TRBJ2-7; size: NA; CDR3: CASSWGLAGGREQYF; DNA: TGCGCCAGCAGCTGGGGACTAGCGGGAGGGCGGGAGCAGTACTTC
V: TRBV28; D: NA; J: TRBJ1-5; size: few; CDR3: CASSFIGDQPQHF; DNA: TGTGCCAGCAGTTTCATCGGGGATCAGCCCCAGCATTTT
V: TRBV10-3; D: NA; J: TRBJ2-4; size: NA; CDR3: CAISESRSGGQAKNIQYF; DNA: TGTGCCATCAGTGAGTCGCGTTCGGGGGGCCAAGCCAAAAACATTCAGTACTTC
V: TRBV21-1; D: NA; J: TRBJ1-2; size: NA; CDR3: CASSKGTGGGYTF; DNA: TGTGCCAGCAGCAAAGGGACAGGGGGCGGCTACACCTTC
V: TRBV13; D: NA; J: TRBJ2-3; size: NA; CDR3: CASSSTTDTQYF; DNA: TGTGCCAGCAGCTCGACTACAGATACGCAGTATTTT
V: TRBV5-6; D: TRBD1; J: TRBJ2-7; size: NA; CDR3: CASSSPGTEGDEQYF; DNA: TGTGCCAGCAGCTCACCCGGGACAGAGGGCGACGAGCAGTACTTC
V: TRBV27; D: TRBD2; J: TRBJ2-5; size: few; CDR3: CASRRIAGVGQETQYF; DNA: TGTGCCAGCAGACGTATAGCGGGAGTAGGACAAGAGACCCAGTACTTC
V: TRBV30; D: TRBD2; J: TRBJ2-7; size: few; CDR3: CACRLAGVYEQYF; DNA: TGTGCCTGCAGACTAGCGGGAGTCTACGAGCAGTACTTC
V: TRBV4-1; D: NA; J: TRBJ2-7; size: NA; CDR3: CASSRWGYYEQYF; DNA: TGCGCCAGCAGCCGTTGGGGATACTACGAGCAGTACTTC
V: TRBV6-1; D: NA; J: TRBJ2-7; size: NA; CDR3: CASSDRLGGGPPYEQYF; DNA: TGTGCCAGCAGTGATCGACTAGGGGGAGGGCCCCCCTACGAGCAGTACTTC
V: TRBV7-9; D: NA; J: TRBJ2-5; size: NA; CDR3: CASSLGRQIQETQYF; DNA: TGTGCCAGCAGCTTAGGCAGACAGATTCAAGAGACCCAGTACTTC
V: TRBV28; D: TRBD1; J: TRBJ1-2; size: NA; CDR3: CASEGQGGGRALPNYGYTF; DNA: TGTGCCAGCGAGGGACAGGGAGGAGGGAGAGCCCTCCCTAACTATGGCTACACCTTC
V: TRBV10-1; D: TRBD2; J: TRBJ2-1; size: NA; CDR3: CASSESSGLAGGNEQFF; DNA: TGCGCCAGCAGTGAGTCCTCCGGACTAGCGGGAGGCAATGAGCAGTTCTTC
V: TRBV27; D: NA; J: TRBJ2-1; size: NA; CDR3: CASSLTGRDPLRNEQFF; DNA: TGTGCCAGCAGTTTAACTGGTCGGGACCCGCTTAGAAATGAGCAGTTCTTC
V: TRBV6-6; D: TRBD1; J: TRBJ1-1; size: NA; CDR3: CASSTDRVYTEAFF; DNA: TGTGCCAGCAGTACAGACAGGGTGTACACTGAAGCTTTCTTT
V: TRBV21-1; D: NA; J: TRBJ2-3; size: NA; CDR3: CASSMGRAAGRTDTQYF; DNA: TGTGCCAGCAGCATGGGTAGGGCAGCGGGGCGCACAGATACGCAGTATTTT
V: TRBV4-1; D: NA; J: TRBJ2-7; size: NA; CDR3: CASSYSSGQGLSYEQYF; DNA: TGCGCCAGCAGCTACTCCAGCGGCCAGGGCCTCTCCTACGAGCAGTACTTC
V: TRBV4-3; D: NA; J: TRBJ1-6; size: once; CDR3: CASSQELAGGNSPLHF; DNA: TGCGCCAGCAGCCAAGAACTAGCTGGGGGTAATTCACCCCTCCACTTT
V: TRBV14; D: TRBD2; J: TRBJ2-7; size: NA; CDR3: CASSQSGTGEQYF; DNA: TGTGCCAGCAGCCAAAGCGGGACTGGCGAGCAGTACTTC
V: TRBV7-2; D: TRBD2; J: TRBJ2-3; size: NA; CDR3: CASSNYLAGGYTDTQYF; DNA: TGTGCCAGCAGCAACTATCTAGCGGGGGGATACACAGATACGCAGTATTTT
V: TRBV28; D: NA; J: TRBJ1-4; size: NA; CDR3: CASSLVDEKLFF; DNA: TGTGCCAGCAGTTTAGTGGATGAAAAACTGTTTTTT
V: TRBV2; D: NA; J: TRBJ2-7; size: few; CDR3: CASSEAKEPFYAQYF; DNA: TGTGCCAGCAGTGAAGCAAAGGAGCCTTTCTACGCGCAGTACTTC
V: TRBV27; D: NA; J: TRBJ1-1; size: large; CDR3: CASSLKIQNTEAFF; DNA: TGTGCCAGCAGTTTAAAAATCCAGAACACTGAAGCTTTCTTT
V: TRBV6-5; D: NA; J: TRBJ1-2; size: NA; CDR3: CASSYLGGKGRGYTF; DNA: TGTGCCAGCAGTTACTTGGGGGGGAAAGGGAGGGGCTACACCTTC
V: TRBV7-8; D: TRBD1; J: TRBJ1-2; size: large; CDR3: CASSLAGTGVYGYTF; DNA: TGTGCCAGCAGCTTAGCCGGGACAGGGGTCTATGGCTACACCTTC
V: TRBV27; D: NA; J: TRBJ1-3; size: NA; CDR3: CASNMSGADSGNTIYF; DNA: TGTGCCAGCAATATGTCGGGGGCCGACTCTGGAAACACCATATATTTT
V: TRBV6-1; D: NA; J: TRBJ1-6; size: few; CDR3: CASSEEEGGGNSPLHF; DNA: TGTGCCAGCAGTGAAGAAGAGGGGGGGGGTAATTCACCCCTCCACTTT
V: TRBV9; D: NA; J: TRBJ2-1; size: NA; CDR3: CASSPPRNVLYNEQFF; DNA: TGTGCCAGCAGCCCACCAAGAAACGTCCTTTACAATGAGCAGTTCTTC
V: TRBV19; D: NA; J: TRBJ2-3; size: NA; CDR3: CASSMYSTDTQYF; DNA: TGTGCCAGTAGTATGTATAGCACAGATACGCAGTATTTT